This entry lists 9 T cell receptor beta chains sequenced from one sample in a study of radiation and T cells in renal cell carcinoma. Time point denoted: blood 4 weeks post-SBRT, at nephrectomy. Treatment given: 15 Gy SBRT to primary tumor, nephrectomy 4 weeks later. The assay was immunoSEQ multiplex PCR, and TCRdb's table has in-frame clones only and misses some. The repertoire holds just under 150,000 clones, with approximately 86% as singletons. The input for sequencing was blood, taken from a patient whose treatment included radiotherapy and nephrectomy. Receptors originate from a woman between 45 and 65 years old with renal cell carcinoma.

This chain uses TRBV13 with TRBJ1-1; 7 positions match TRBD1. This CDR3 has 15 residues. Germline V gene lookup returns CDR1 PRHDT and CDR2 FYEKMQ (reference sequence). With V trimmed by 1 base and J by 3 bases, 5 bases remained unmatched. CDR3 residues: CASSLEGAPDTEAFF. In DNA form, the CDR3 reads TGTGCCAGCAGCTTAGAGGGGGCACCGGACACTGAAGCTTTCTTT.

This chain links TRBV6-4 with TRBJ2-1, with 12 bases matching TRBD2. The CDR3 totals 14 residues. J gave up 6 bases and V 6 bases, and 3 bases lay outside the gene matches. Germline V lookup: CDR1 MRHNA, CDR2 SNTAGT. CDR3 DNA sequence: TGTGCCAGCAGATCGACTAGCGGGAGCAATGAGCAGTTCTTC. Protein product: CASRSTSGSNEQFF.

The chain combines TRBV13 with TRBJ2-3; 12 nucleotides line up with TRBD1. Germline CDR1 reads PRHDT; CDR2 reads FYEKMQ (reference sequence). The CDR3 extends over 16 amino acids. The ends lost 5 bases at V and 5 bases at J; junction bases unmatched: 8. CDR3 DNA sequence: TGTGCCAGCAGCCCGACCGGGACAGGGGGCGAAGATACGCAGTATTTT. Translating it yields CASSPTGTGGEDTQYF.

This chain links TRBV18 with TRBJ2-5, with D perhaps matching TRBD2 (5 bases). Germline V CDR1 and CDR2: KGHSH, LQKENI. The CDR3 runs to 14 residues. V was trimmed by 1 base and J by 5 bases, leaving 11 bases between them. The CDR3 reads CASSPLRGMETQYF. CDR3 DNA: TGTGCCAGCTCACCACTTCGGGGAATGGAGACCCAGTACTTC.

J is TRBJ2-1 and V is TRBV7-2; D uncertain. V gave up 3 bases and J gave up 5 bases, with 8 bases separating them. The germline CDR1 and CDR2 sequences are SGHTA and FQGNSA. The CDR3 is 13 residues long. This CDR3 reads CASSFESDNEQFF. The CDR3 DNA reads TGTGCCAGCAGCTTCGAATCGGACAATGAGCAGTTCTTC.

The chain uses TRBV7-2 and TRBJ2-6; TRBD1 matches 7 bases. Germline-derived CDR1 and CDR2 are SGHTA and FQGNSA. Trimming took 5 bases from V and 4 from J; bases not matched to a gene: 11. This CDR3 spans 17 amino acids. CDR3 sequence reads: CASSHDRATSGANVLTF. In DNA, the CDR3 is TGTGCCAGCAGCCACGACAGGGCTACCTCAGGGGCCAACGTCCTGACTTTC.

Regarding this clone: Mismatch with germline at one junction end may stem from a read error. This chain links TRBV11-2 with TRBJ2-5; D remains ambiguous. This CDR3 contains 12 residues. Germline V lookup: CDR1 SGHAT, CDR2 FQNNGV. The DNA for the CDR3 is TGTGCCAGCAGCCTAGAAGGGGAGACCCAGTACTTC. Protein product: CASSLEGETQYF.

The V and J genes are TRBV5-1 and TRBJ2-6; D is possibly TRBD2 (7 bases). CDR3 length: 17 amino acids. V lost 3 bases, J lost 5 bases, and 18 bases lay in between. The germline V gene encodes CDR1 SGHRS and CDR2 YFSETQ. The CDR3 spells CASSSSGGGRWANVLTF. The DNA of the CDR3 is TGCGCCAGCAGCTCCTCCGGCGGGGGCCGCTGGGCCAACGTCCTGACTTTC.

The chain combines TRBV6-1 with TRBJ2-3, with D unresolved. Germline V lookup: CDR1 MNHNS, CDR2 SASEGT. The CDR3 sequence is 14 residues long. Trimming removed 3 bases at V and 2 bases at J, with 9 bases between. The CDR3 DNA sequence: TGTGCCAGCAGTGACCGAAGGGACACAGATACGCAGTATTTT. Protein sequence: CASSDRRDTDTQYF.